Reported below is one T cell receptor (beta chain). The sample is drawn from a study of blood T cell repertoires in COVID-19. Study in general: T cells, B-cell-depleted T cells, or PBMCs supplied cDNA or gDNA.

Germline assignment: CDR1 MNHNY and CDR2 SVGAGI (reference sequence). This CDR3 has 16 amino acids. Trimming left V 6 bases short and J 4 bases short, with 18 bases between. Clones were sequenced by immunoSEQ multiplex PCR, and TCRdb holds only the in-frame ones, with some missing. The table has about 210,000 clones, around 83% seen once; the top ten hold approximately 7.4%. The rearrangement links TRBV6-6 to TRBJ2-2; D may be TRBD2 (6 bases). This TCR was sampled from a woman aged 45 to 65 with acute or convalescent COVID-19. Sequencing input: peripheral blood. The CDR3 DNA sequence: TGTGCCAGCAGCCGAGACGGGAGTAGGGCCACCGGGGAGCTGTTTTTT. It is translated as CASSRDGSRATGELFF.